These 14 T cell receptor beta chains were all obtained from the same sample, sequenced in a study of blood T cells in healthy people across ages. Primers used in a second PCR of about 7 to 12 cycles were a sample-barcoded 5' primer and a J-beta primer mix. TCRdb re-analysed the 5' RACE reads in MiXCR, keeping a single row per CDR3 protein. The repertoire holds 710,000 or so distinct CDR3 sequences, around 32% seen once, with over 15% in the top ten. Specimen: blood. These receptors came from an elderly woman in good health.

This clonotype was recorded at least ten times. The V call is TRBV18, the J call TRBJ2-7; D not certain. The CDR3 spans 13 residues. Germline V gene sequence: CDR1 KGHSH, CDR2 LQKENI. V gave up 4 bases and J gave up 3 bases, with 10 bases separating them. CDR3 in amino acids: CASSQGLVYEQYF. The CDR3 coding sequence is TGTGCCAGCTCACAGGGTTTAGTCTACGAGCAGTACTTC.

Details on this clonotype: A much larger clone is a single base away; this may be a read error. This sequence joins TRBV12-3 or TRBV12-4 and TRBJ2-3; possibly TRBD1 or TRBD2 for D (5 bases each). V lost 3 bases and J 3 bases, leaving 19 bases between the germline ends. This CDR3 is built from 17 residues. DNA of the CDR3: TGTGCCAGCAGTTTTCCGAGGGGATTGTTGAGTACAGATACGCAGTATTTT. It is translated as CASSFPRGLLSTDTQYF.

About this clonotype itself: A read error may be the cause here, since a much bigger clone is one base away. The rearrangement joins TRBV27 to TRBJ2-4; 7 bases are a match to TRBD1. The CDR3 is 17 residues long. Germline V gene data show CDR1 as MNHEY and CDR2 as SMNVEV (reference sequence). V was pared by 8 bases and J by 1 base, with 14 bases of the junction left unmatched. Written as DNA, the CDR3 is TGTGCCAGCGGACCCACAGGGGACGATTGGGCCAAAAACATTCAGTACTTC. It codes for CASGPTGDDWAKNIQYF.

This clonotype has at least ten counts. The chain is built from TRBV21-1 and TRBJ1-5. TRBV21-1 corresponds to a pseudogene. This CDR3 is built from 11 residues. This chain's CDR3 is CASSKEQPQHF. The CDR3 nucleotides read TGTGCCAGCAGCAAAGAGCAGCCCCAGCATTTT.

This clonotype has at least ten counts. The V gene is TRBV5-5, the J gene TRBJ2-7; tentatively, D is TRBD2 (6 bases). Germline V gene data show CDR1 as SGHKS and CDR2 as YYEKEE (reference sequence). This CDR3 region has 14 residues. With 2 bases removed from V and 5 bases from J, the gap between germline ends came to 14 bases. The CDR3 region is CASSFQEGTNEQYF. The DNA for the CDR3 is TGTGCCAGCAGCTTCCAGGAGGGGACCAACGAGCAGTACTTC.

The CDR3 protein is CASSPTGAHTGELFF. The CDR3 nucleotides are TGTGCCAGCAGCCCGACAGGGGCTCACACCGGGGAGCTGTTTTTT. This chain connects TRBV2 to TRBJ2-2, with 8 bases fitting TRBD1. V was clipped by 6 bases and J by 3 bases; unmatched bases: 6. The CDR3 is 15 residues long. Germline assignment: CDR1 SNHLY and CDR2 FYNNEI.

The chain employs TRBV20-1 and TRBJ1-4; D gene uncertain. The germline V and J ends were trimmed by 4 bases and 8 bases, with 11 bases remaining between them. This CDR3 region has 12 residues. Germline lookup yields CDR1 DFQATT and CDR2 SNEGSKA (reference sequence). The DNA for the CDR3 is TGCAGTGCTATGGGGAACGGCGAAAAACTGTTTTTT. Its protein is CSAMGNGEKLFF.

This clonotype was seen a handful of times. The CDR3 DNA reads TGCGCCAGCAGCTCAGGGGGCGCTGGGACTAATGAAAAACTGTTTTTT. Translation: CASSSGGAGTNEKLFF. The chain carries TRBV5-1 and TRBJ1-4, with 8 bases identical to TRBD1. The trim removed 3 bases at V and 2 bases at J, leaving 6 bases unmatched. Germline V lookup: CDR1 SGHRS, CDR2 YFSETQ. CDR3 length: 16 residues.

The table lists this clonotype with many counts. The rearrangement uses TRBV29-1 and TRBJ2-7, with D possibly matching TRBD1 (5 bases). V was trimmed by 8 bases and J by 6 bases, leaving 14 bases between them. Germline CDR1 is SQVTM and CDR2 is ANQGSEA. CDR3 length: 11 amino acids. This CDR3 is CSHSSGFEQYF. The CDR3 region has the DNA TGCAGCCACTCGTCAGGGTTCGAGCAGTACTTC.

The sample holds many counts of this clonotype. The CDR3 spells CASSLGQINLNYGYTF. Here the CDR3 DNA reads TGTGCCAGCAGCTTAGGTCAAATTAACCTTAACTATGGCTACACCTTC. The chain carries TRBV7-9 and TRBJ1-2; D call uncertain. Trimming shortened V by 1 base and J by 1 base, and 13 bases separated the two germline ends. This CDR3 is 16 amino acids long. Looked up from germline, CDR1 is SEHNR and CDR2 is FQNEAQ (reference sequence).

As to this clonotype: This may come from a read error, since a much larger clone is one base off. The chain carries TRBV20-1 and TRBJ1-1; D gene uncertain. The CDR3 covers 14 residues. Per germline, CDR1 DFQATT and CDR2 SNEGSKA (reference sequence). The CDR3 DNA is TGCAGTGCTAGGAGGCCGATTCCCGACACTAAAGCTTTCTTT. This codes for CSARRPIPDTKAFF.

This clonotype was found many times. This sequence joins TRBV4-1 and TRBJ1-5; unclear D gene. Trimming took off 1 base at V and 2 bases at J, with 12 bases between the two ends. The germline gives CDR1 MGHRA, CDR2 YSYEKL. CDR3 size: 16 residues. The CDR3 DNA sequence: TGCGCCAGCAGCCAAGGGGCAGGTGTAGGCAATCAGCCCCAGCATTTT. This gives the protein CASSQGAGVGNQPQHF.

This clonotype was observed a handful of times. A much larger clonotype is one base distant, so this may be a read error. This rearrangement joins TRBV29-1 to TRBJ1-2; 8 positions agree with TRBD1. The CDR3 covers 15 residues. The V segment lost 6 bases and the J segment 1 base; nucleotides outside the gene matches: 10. Germline CDR1 and CDR2: SQVTM and ANQGSEA. The CDR3 loop is CSVLGGQGSNYGYTF. The CDR3 region has the DNA TGCAGCGTACTTGGAGGACAGGGCAGTAACTATGGCTACACCTTC.

This clonotype was counted only a few times. The J gene is TRBJ2-1, the V gene TRBV5-1, with 10 bases identical to TRBD1. The CDR3 runs to 16 residues. Trimming at V came to 0 bases and at J to 6 bases, leaving 6 bases not matched to a gene. CDR1 is SGHRS, CDR2 YFSETQ, per germline. The CDR3 loop is CASSLAGGQGFNEQFF. Here the CDR3 DNA reads TGCGCCAGCAGCTTGGCAGGGGGACAGGGGTTCAATGAGCAGTTCTTC. Together with reference TRBV5-1 and TRBJ2-1, the CDR3 gives the full variable domain: KAGVTQTPRYLIKTRGQQVTLSCSPISGHRSVSWYQQTPGQGLQFLFEYFSETQRNKGNFPGRFSGRQFSNSRSEMNVSTLELGDSALYLCASSLAGGQGFNEQFFGPGTRLTVL.